This TCR beta chain was recovered during a study of cytomegalovirus exposure and HLA in healthy donors. From germline, CDR1 is SGHNT and CDR2 YYREEE (reference sequence). This CDR3 is built from 17 residues. With 4 bases clipped from V and 6 bases from J, the junction kept 10 bases outside the gene matches. PCR amplification relied on 60 Vbeta primers (plus 13 Jbeta primers). Data came from immunoSEQ multiplex PCR; TCRdb stores just in-frame clones and leaves some out. The sample yields 90,000 to 150,000 clones, approximately 80% seen once. This TCR came from a woman aged 18-29 years in good health and CMV-seronegative. The chain is built from TRBV5-4 and TRBJ2-5; 15 bases align to TRBD2. Sequenced input: PBMCs. CDR3 sequence: CASSPRTSGRARKTQYF. The CDR3 DNA follows: TGTGCCAGCAGCCCTAGGACTAGCGGGAGGGCGCGAAAGACCCAGTACTTC.